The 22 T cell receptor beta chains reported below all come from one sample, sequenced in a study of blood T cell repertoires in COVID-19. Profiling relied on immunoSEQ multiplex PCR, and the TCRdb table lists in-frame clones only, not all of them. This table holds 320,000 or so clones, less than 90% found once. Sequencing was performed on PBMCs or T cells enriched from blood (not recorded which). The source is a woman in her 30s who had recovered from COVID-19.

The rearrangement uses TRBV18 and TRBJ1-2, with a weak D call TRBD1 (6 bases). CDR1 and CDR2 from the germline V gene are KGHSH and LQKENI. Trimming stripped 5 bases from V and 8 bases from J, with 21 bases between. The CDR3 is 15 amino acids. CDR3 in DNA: TGTGCCAGCTCATCAGGGGCTCTAATCTCTGGCGGCTACACCTTC. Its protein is CASSSGALISGGYTF.

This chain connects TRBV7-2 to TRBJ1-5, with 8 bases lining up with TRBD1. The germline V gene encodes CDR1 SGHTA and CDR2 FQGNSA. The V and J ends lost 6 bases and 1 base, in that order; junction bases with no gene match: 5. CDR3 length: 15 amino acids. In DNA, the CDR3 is TGTGCCAGCAGTCGACAGGGGAAGAGCAATCAGCCCCAGCATTTT. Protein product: CASSRQGKSNQPQHF. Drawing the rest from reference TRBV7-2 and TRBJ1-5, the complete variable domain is GAGVSQSPSNKVTEKGKDVELRCDPISGHTALYWYRQSLGQGLEFLIYFQGNSAPDKSGLPSDRFSAERTGGSVSTLTIQRTQQEDSAVYLCASSRQGKSNQPQHFGDGTRLSIL.

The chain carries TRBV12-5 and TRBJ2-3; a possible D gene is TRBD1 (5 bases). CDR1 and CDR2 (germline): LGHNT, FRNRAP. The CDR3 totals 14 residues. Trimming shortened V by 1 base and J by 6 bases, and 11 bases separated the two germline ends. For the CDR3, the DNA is TGTGCTAGTGGTTTGGGGCAGGGAAAGGATACGCAGTATTTT. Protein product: CASGLGQGKDTQYF.

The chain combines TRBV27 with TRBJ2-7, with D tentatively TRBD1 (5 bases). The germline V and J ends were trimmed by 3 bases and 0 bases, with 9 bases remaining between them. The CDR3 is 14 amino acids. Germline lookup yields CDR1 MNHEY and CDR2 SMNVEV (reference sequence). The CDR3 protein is CASSFVGPSYEQYF. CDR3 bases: TGTGCCAGCAGTTTTGTGGGGCCCTCCTACGAGCAGTACTTC.

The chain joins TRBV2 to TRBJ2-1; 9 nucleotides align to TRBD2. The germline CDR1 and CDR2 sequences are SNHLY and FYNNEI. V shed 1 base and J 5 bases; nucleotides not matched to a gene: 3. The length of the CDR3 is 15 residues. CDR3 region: CASSEVAGAHNEQFF. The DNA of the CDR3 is TGTGCCAGCAGTGAAGTAGCGGGGGCCCACAATGAGCAGTTCTTC.

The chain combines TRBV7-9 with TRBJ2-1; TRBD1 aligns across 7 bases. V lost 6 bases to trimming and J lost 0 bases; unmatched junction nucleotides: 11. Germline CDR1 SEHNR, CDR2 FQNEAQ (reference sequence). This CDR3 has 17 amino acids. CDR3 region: CASSSWTGKSSYNEQFF. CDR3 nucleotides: TGTGCCAGCAGTTCCTGGACAGGCAAGAGCTCCTACAATGAGCAGTTCTTC. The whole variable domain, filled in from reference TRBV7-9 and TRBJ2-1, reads DTGVSQNPRHKITKRGQNVTFRCDPISEHNRLYWYRQTLGQGPEFLTYFQNEAQLEKSRLLSDRFSAERPKGSFSTLEIQRTEQGDSAMYLCASSSWTGKSSYNEQFFGPGTRLTVL.

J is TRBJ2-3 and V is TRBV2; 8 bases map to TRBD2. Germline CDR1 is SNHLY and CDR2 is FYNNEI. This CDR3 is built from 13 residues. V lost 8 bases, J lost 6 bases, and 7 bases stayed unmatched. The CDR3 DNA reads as TGTGCCAGCTTAAGCGGGAGAAGGGATACGCAGTATTTT. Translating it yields CASLSGRRDTQYF. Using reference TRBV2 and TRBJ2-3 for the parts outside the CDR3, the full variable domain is EPEVTQTPSHQVTQMGQEVILRCVPISNHLYFYWYRQILGQKVEFLVSFYNNEISEKSEIFDDQFSVERPDGSNFTLKIRSTKLEDSAMYFCASLSGRRDTQYFGPGTRLTVL.

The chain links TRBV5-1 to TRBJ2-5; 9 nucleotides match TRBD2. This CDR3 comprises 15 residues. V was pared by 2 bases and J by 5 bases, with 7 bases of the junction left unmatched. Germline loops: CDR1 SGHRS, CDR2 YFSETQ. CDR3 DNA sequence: TGCGCCAGCAGCTTAGCGGGGGGCGTGAGGGAGACCCAGTACTTC. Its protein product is CASSLAGGVRETQYF.

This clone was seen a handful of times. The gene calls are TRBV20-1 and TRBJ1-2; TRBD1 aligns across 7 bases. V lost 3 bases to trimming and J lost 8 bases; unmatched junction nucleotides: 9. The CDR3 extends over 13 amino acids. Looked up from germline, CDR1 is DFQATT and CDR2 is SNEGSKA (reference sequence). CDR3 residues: CSASGGGGSGYTF. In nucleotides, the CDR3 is TGCAGTGCTAGTGGAGGGGGCGGGTCCGGCTACACCTTC.

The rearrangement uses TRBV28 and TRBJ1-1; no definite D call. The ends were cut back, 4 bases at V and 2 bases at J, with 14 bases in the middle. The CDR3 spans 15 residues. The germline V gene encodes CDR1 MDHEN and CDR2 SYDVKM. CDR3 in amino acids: CASSSGRMQNTEAFF. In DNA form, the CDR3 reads TGTGCCAGCAGTTCAGGCAGGATGCAAAACACTGAAGCTTTCTTT.

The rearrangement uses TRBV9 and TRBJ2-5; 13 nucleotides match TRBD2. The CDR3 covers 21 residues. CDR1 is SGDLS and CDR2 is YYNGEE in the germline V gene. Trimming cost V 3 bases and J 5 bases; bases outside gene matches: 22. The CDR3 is CASSAQPRGLAGSSSLETQYF. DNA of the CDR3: TGTGCCAGCAGCGCACAGCCAAGGGGACTAGCGGGGTCAAGTAGCTTGGAGACCCAGTACTTC.

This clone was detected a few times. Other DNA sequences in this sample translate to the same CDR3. The CDR3 here is CASSLGTGGSLSGANVLTF. CDR3 in DNA: TGCGCCAGCAGCTTAGGGACAGGGGGTTCCCTCTCTGGGGCCAACGTCCTGACTTTC. This rearrangement joins TRBV5-1 to TRBJ2-6, with 11 bases identical to TRBD1. Germline V lookup: CDR1 SGHRS, CDR2 YFSETQ. This CDR3 has 19 residues. Losses at the gene ends were 2 bases for V and 0 bases for J; bases not matched to a gene: 7. The entire variable domain, with the rest obtained from reference TRBV5-1 and TRBJ2-6, is as follows: KAGVTQTPRYLIKTRGQQVTLSCSPISGHRSVSWYQQTPGQGLQFLFEYFSETQRNKGNFPGRFSGRQFSNSRSEMNVSTLELGDSALYLCASSLGTGGSLSGANVLTFGAGSRLTVL.

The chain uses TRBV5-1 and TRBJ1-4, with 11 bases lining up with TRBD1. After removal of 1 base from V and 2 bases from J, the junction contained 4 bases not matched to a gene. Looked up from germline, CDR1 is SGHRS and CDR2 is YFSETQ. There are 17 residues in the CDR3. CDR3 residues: CASSLRTGGVTNEKLFF. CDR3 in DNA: TGCGCCAGCAGCTTGAGGACAGGGGGCGTTACTAATGAAAAACTGTTTTTT.

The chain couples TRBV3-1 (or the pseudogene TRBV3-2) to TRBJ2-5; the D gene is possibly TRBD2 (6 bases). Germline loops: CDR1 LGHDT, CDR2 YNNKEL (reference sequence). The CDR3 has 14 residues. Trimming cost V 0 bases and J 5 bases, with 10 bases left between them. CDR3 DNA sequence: TGTGCCAGCAGCCAAGATGGAGGGTGGGAGACCCAGTACTTC. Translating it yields CASSQDGGWETQYF.

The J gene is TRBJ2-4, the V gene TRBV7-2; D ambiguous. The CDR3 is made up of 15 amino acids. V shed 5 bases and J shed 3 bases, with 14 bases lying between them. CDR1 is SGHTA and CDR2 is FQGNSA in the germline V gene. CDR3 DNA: TGTGCCAGCAGCCTCTTCTTCGGAGACAAAAACATTCAGTACTTC. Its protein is CASSLFFGDKNIQYF.

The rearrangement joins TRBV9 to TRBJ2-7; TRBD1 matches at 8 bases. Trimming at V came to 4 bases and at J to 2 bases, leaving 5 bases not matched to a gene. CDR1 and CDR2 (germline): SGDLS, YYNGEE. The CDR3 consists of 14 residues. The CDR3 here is CASSKTGGPYEQYF. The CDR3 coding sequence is TGTGCCAGCAGCAAAACAGGGGGGCCCTACGAGCAGTACTTC. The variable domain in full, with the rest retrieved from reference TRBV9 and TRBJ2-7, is DSGVTQTPKHLITATGQRVTLRCSPRSGDLSVYWYQQSLDQGLQFLIQYYNGEERAKGNILERFSAQQFPDLHSELNLSSLELGDSALYFCASSKTGGPYEQYFGPGTRLTVT.

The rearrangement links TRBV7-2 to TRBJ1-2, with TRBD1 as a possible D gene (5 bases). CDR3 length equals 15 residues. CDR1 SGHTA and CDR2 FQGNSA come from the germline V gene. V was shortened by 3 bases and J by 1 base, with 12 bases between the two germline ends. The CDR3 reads CASSFDSLDNYGYTF. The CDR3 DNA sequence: TGTGCCAGCAGCTTCGACAGCCTGGATAACTATGGCTACACCTTC.

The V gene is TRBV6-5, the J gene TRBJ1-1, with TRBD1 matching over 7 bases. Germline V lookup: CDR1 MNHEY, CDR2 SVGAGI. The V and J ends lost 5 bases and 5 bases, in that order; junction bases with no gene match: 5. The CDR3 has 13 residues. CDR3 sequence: CASSQSGGTEAFF. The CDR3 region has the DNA TGTGCCAGCAGTCAGTCAGGGGGAACTGAAGCTTTCTTT.

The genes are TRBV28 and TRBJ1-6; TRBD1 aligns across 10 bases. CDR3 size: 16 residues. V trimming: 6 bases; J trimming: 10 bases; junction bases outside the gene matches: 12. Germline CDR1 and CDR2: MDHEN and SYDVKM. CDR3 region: CASSLNSGTGESPLHF. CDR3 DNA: TGTGCCAGCAGCTTGAACTCCGGGACAGGGGAGTCACCCCTCCACTTT.

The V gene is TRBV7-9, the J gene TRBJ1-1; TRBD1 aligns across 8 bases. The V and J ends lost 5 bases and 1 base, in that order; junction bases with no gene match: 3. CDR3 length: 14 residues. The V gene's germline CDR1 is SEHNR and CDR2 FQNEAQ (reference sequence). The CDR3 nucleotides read TGTGCCAGCAGCCGACAGGGGCCGAACACTGAAGCTTTCTTT. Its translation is CASSRQGPNTEAFF.

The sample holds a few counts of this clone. CDR3 nucleotides: TGCGCCAGCAGCCAAGACGTGGCAAATGAGCAGTTCTTC. Translation: CASSQDVANEQFF. The chain employs TRBV4-1 and TRBJ2-1; D remains ambiguous. Germline loops: CDR1 MGHRA, CDR2 YSYEKL. The CDR3 length is 13 residues. With 0 bases removed from V and 7 bases from J, the gap between germline ends came to 7 bases.

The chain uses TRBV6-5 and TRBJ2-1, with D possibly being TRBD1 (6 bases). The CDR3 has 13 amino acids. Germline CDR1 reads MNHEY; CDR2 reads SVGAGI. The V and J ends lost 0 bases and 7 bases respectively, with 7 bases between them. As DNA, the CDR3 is TGTGCCAGCAGTTACTCACAGGGTAATGAGCAGTTCTTC. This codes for CASSYSQGNEQFF.